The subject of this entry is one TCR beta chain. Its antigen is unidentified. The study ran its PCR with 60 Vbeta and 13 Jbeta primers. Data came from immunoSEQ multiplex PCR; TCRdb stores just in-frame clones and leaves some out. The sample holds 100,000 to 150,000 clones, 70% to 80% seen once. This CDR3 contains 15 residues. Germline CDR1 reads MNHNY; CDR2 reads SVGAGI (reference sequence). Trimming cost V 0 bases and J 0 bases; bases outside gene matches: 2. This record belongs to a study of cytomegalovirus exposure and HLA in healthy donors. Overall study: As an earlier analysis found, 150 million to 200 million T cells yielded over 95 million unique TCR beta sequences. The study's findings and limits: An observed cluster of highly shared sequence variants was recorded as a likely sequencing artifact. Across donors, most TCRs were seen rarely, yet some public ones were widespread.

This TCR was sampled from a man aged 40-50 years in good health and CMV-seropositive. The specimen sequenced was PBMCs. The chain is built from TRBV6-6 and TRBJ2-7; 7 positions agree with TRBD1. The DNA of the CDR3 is TGTGCCAGCAGTTACTCTAGGGGGCTCTCCTACGAGCAGTACTTC. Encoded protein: CASSYSRGLSYEQYF.